This is a list of T cell receptor beta chains from one sample in a study of T-cell memory formation after mild COVID-19. One entry per CDR3 protein results from TCRdb running MiXCR on the 5' RACE reads. The data contain some 290,000 distinct CDR3 sequences, about 17% of them singletons. What was sequenced was PBMCs or a T cell subset sorted from them (not recorded which). These receptors were collected from a man aged 18 to 30 who had mild COVID-19 (a few samples of this study predate the infection). Cell type and time point are not known. Both conserved end residues are part of each CDR3. The order of the fields is V gene, D gene, J gene, clone size, CDR3 DNA, CDR3 protein. The D gene is left open where the match is weak. Rows give clone size only sometimes, using once, few, many, or a class for an expanded clone.

V gene: TRBV7-8
D gene: -
J gene: TRBJ1-1
clone size: few
CDR3 DNA: TGTGCCAGCAGCTTAATGCAGGAAGCTTTCTTT
CDR3 protein: CASSLMQEAFF

V gene: TRBV7-2
D gene: -
J gene: TRBJ1-1
clone size: many
CDR3 DNA: TGTGCCAGCAGCTTAAACAGCCAAAACACTGAAGCTTTCTTT
CDR3 protein: CASSLNSQNTEAFF

V gene: TRBV10-3
D gene: -
J gene: TRBJ1-1
clone size: -
CDR3 DNA: TGTGCCATCAGTGGTCCGGGACGGAACACTGAAGCTTTCTTT
CDR3 protein: CAISGPGRNTEAFF

V gene: TRBV4-3
D gene: -
J gene: TRBJ2-7
clone size: -
CDR3 DNA: TGCGCCAGCAGCCAAGTAGAGAGATCCTACGAGCAGTACTTC
CDR3 protein: CASSQVERSYEQYF

V gene: TRBV12-3/TRBV12-4
D gene: TRBD2
J gene: TRBJ2-5
clone size: -
CDR3 DNA: TGTGCCAGCAGTCCTCGACCGGGACTAGCGGGGAAGACCCAGTACTTC
CDR3 protein: CASSPRPGLAGKTQYF

V gene: TRBV7-2
D gene: TRBD1
J gene: TRBJ2-1
clone size: many
CDR3 DNA: TGTGCCAGCAGCGGACAGGTACAGCAGTTCTTC
CDR3 protein: CASSGQVQQFF

V gene: TRBV5-1
D gene: -
J gene: TRBJ2-2
clone size: few
CDR3 DNA: TGCGCCAGCAGCCGGGTTTTGGGGGCGAACACCGGGGAGCTGTTTTTT
CDR3 protein: CASSRVLGANTGELFF

V gene: TRBV12-3/TRBV12-4
D gene: -
J gene: TRBJ2-7
clone size: -
CDR3 DNA: TGTGCCAGCAGTCGAACAGCGCCCTACGAGCAGTACTTC
CDR3 protein: CASSRTAPYEQYF

V gene: TRBV12-3/TRBV12-4
D gene: -
J gene: TRBJ2-6
clone size: -
CDR3 DNA: TGTGCCAGCAGTCATACAGTATCTGGGGCCAACGTCCTGACTTTC
CDR3 protein: CASSHTVSGANVLTF

V gene: TRBV9
D gene: -
J gene: TRBJ2-3
clone size: -
CDR3 DNA: TGTGCCAGCAGCGTAGAAGGGGGGTTGGATACGCAGTATTTT
CDR3 protein: CASSVEGGLDTQYF

V gene: TRBV5-1
D gene: -
J gene: TRBJ2-1
clone size: -
CDR3 DNA: TGCGCCAGCAGCTTGGCCATCAGCAATGAGCAGTTCTTC
CDR3 protein: CASSLAISNEQFF